The sequence of this TCR beta chain was determined in a study of identical twins. This clonotype was detected a few times. Using its own MiXCR run on the 5' RACE reads, TCRdb lists one record per CDR3 protein. The sample records some 570,000 distinct CDR3 sequences, approximately 20% being singletons. The CDR3 consists of 15 residues. V lost 6 bases, J lost 3 bases, and 18 bases lay in between. Germline CDR1 reads SGHDT; CDR2 reads YYEEEE. This sample was also put to use in a study of yellow fever vaccine responses in identical twins. That source adds: As reported, the vaccine T cell response of twins seemed partly convergent and partly personalized.

The rearrangement joins TRBV5-6 to TRBJ1-1; weak D call: TRBD1 (6 bases). Sequencing used CD4+ T cells sorted from blood. The receptor was isolated from a woman aged 18-29 years in good health. The CDR3 nucleotides are TGTGCCAGCATCCCCATGGGGGCAGTGGACACTGAAGCTTTCTTT. Amino acids: CASIPMGAVDTEAFF.